Detailed here is one TCR beta chain. Antigen specificity is unknown. Produced via immunoSEQ multiplex PCR; TCRdb's table is partial and in-frame only. The sample has roughly 48,000 clones, approximately 75% seen once. This sample is part of a study of T cells in localized non-small cell lung cancer. J was trimmed by 1 base and V by 4 bases; bases with no gene match: 5. The V gene's germline CDR1 is SQVTM and CDR2 ANQGSEA. The CDR3 has 16 residues. Study outcomes and limitations: In adjacent lung appeared a median around 62 of the top 100 tumor clones. Because only a single region of the tumor was sequenced, heterogeneity remains possible. There was higher T cell clonality in uninvolved adjacent lung than in tumor, and it was highest there.

The sequencing here drew on peripheral blood, taken before any cancer treatment. The receptor's source is a man aged 40 to 70 with stage I squamous cell lung carcinoma. V and J are TRBV29-1 and TRBJ1-4, with 11 bases matching TRBD1. Here the CDR3 DNA reads TGCAGCGTTGCCTTGGGACAGGGGGTAACTAATGAAAAACTGTTTTTT. Amino acid sequence: CSVALGQGVTNEKLFF.